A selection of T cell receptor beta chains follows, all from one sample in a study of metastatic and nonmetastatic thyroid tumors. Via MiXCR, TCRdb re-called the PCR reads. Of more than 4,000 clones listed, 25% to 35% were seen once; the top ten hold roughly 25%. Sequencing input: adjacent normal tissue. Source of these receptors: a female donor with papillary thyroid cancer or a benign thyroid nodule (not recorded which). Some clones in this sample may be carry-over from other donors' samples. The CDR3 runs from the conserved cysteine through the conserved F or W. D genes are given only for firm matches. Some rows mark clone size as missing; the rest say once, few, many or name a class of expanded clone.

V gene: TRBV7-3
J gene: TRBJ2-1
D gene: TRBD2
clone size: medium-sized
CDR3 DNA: TGTGCCAGCAGCTACAGCCCCGGACTAGCTGGCAATGAGCAGTTCTTC
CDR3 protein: CASSYSPGLAGNEQFF

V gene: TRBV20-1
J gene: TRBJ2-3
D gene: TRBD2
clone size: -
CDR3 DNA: TGCAGTGCTAGAGATCACGCTAGCGGCCTTAAAGATACGCAGTATTTT
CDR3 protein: CSARDHASGLKDTQYF

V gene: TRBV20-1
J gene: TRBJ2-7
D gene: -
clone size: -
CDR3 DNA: TGCAGTGCTCCCCCCGGGGGACAGAGGCCCTACGAGCAGTACTTC
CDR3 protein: CSAPPGGQRPYEQYF

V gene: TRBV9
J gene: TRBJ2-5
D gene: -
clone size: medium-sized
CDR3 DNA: TGTGCCAGCAGCGTAGGGGGAGAGACCCAGTACTTC
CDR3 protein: CASSVGGETQYF

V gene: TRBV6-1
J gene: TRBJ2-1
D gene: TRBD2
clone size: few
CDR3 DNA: TGTGCCAGCAGTGAATGGGCGGGAGTCAATGAGCAGTTCTTC
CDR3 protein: CASSEWAGVNEQFF

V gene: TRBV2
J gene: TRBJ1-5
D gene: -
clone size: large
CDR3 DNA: TGTGCCAGCAGAGGAATCGGGCGGAGCAATCAGCCCCAGCATTTT
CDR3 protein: CASRGIGRSNQPQHF

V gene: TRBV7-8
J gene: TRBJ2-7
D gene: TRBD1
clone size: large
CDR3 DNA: TGTGCCAGCAGCTTAGCGGGGGGGACAGGGGTCTACGAGCAGTACTTC
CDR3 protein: CASSLAGGTGVYEQYF

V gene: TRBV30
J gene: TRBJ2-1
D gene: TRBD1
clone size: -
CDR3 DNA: TGTGCCTGGATGGGTAGGGGGCCCTACAATGAGCAGTTCTTC
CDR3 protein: CAWMGRGPYNEQFF

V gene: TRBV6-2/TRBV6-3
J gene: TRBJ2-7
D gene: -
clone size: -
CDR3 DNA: TGTGCCAGCAGTTACCGACTTGGGGTCACCTACGAGCAGTACTTC
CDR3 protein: CASSYRLGVTYEQYF

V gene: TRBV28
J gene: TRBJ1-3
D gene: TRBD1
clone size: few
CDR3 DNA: TGTGCCAGCAGTTTTCCGGGACAGACTGGAAACACCATATATTTT
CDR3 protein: CASSFPGQTGNTIYF

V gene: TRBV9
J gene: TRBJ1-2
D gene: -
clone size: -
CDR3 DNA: TGTGCCAGCAGTCTAGGGGGTACCTATGGCTACACCTTC
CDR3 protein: CASSLGGTYGYTF

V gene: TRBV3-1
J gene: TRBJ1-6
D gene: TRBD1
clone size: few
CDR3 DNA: TGTGCCAGCAGCCAAGGGACAGGGGATTCACCCCTCCACTTT
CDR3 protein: CASSQGTGDSPLHF

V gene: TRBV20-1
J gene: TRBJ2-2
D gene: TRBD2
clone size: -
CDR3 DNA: TGCAGTGCTAGAGACTTAGCGGGAGCGGGCACCGGGGAGCTGTTTTTT
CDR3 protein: CSARDLAGAGTGELFF

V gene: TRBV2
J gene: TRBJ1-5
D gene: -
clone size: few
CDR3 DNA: TGTGCCAGCCGCGCGGACGGCAATCAGCCCCAGCATTTT
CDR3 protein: CASRADGNQPQHF

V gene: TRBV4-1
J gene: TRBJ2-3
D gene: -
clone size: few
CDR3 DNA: TGCGCCAGCAGCCAAACCGGGACAGATACGCAGTATTTT
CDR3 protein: CASSQTGTDTQYF

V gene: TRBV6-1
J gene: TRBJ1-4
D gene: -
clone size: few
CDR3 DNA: TGTGCCAGCAGTCCCAGACCCCCGCCAGGAAAACTGTTTTTT
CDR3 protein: CASSPRPPPGKLFF

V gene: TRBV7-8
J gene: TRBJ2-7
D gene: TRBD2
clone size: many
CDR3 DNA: TGTGCCAGCAGCCCCCGGACTAGCGGGGGCCTGAGCTCCTACGAGCAGTACTTC
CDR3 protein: CASSPRTSGGLSSYEQYF

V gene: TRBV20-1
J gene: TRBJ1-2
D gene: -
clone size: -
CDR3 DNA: TGCAGTGCTAGAGGCACCCTCCACTATGGCTACACCTTC
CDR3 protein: CSARGTLHYGYTF

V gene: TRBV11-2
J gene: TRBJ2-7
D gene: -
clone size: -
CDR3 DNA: TGTGCCAGCAGCTTAGTAGGGGGTTACGAGCAGTACTTC
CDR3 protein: CASSLVGGYEQYF

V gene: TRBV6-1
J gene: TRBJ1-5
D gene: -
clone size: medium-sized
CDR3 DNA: TGTGCCAGCAGGCCACAGGGCTCCCAGGATCAGCCCCAGCATTTT
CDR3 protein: CASRPQGSQDQPQHF

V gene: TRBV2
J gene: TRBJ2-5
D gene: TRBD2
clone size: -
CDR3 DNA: TGTGCCAGCAGGGTAGCGGGAGTGGTAGAGACCCAGTACTTC
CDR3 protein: CASRVAGVVETQYF

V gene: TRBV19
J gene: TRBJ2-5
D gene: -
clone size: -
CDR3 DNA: TGTGCCAGTAGTCTAGCTTACCAAGAGACCCAGTACTTC
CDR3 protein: CASSLAYQETQYF

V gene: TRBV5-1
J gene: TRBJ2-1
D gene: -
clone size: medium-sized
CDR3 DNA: TGCGCCAGCAGCTACCTAACGGGGGATGAGCAGTTCTTC
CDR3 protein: CASSYLTGDEQFF

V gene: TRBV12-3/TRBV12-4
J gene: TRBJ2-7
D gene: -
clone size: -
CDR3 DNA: TGTGCCAGCAGTTTTTTCGGGAGTGGGTACGAGCAGTACTTC
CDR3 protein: CASSFFGSGYEQYF

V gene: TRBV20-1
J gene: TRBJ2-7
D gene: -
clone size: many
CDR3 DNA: TGCAGTGCCCTACGGGGGTCCGCCTCCTACGAGCAGTACTTC
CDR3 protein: CSALRGSASYEQYF

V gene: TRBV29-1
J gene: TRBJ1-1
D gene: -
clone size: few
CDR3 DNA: TGCAGCGTTGGTACAGAGTACACTGAAGCTTTCTTT
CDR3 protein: CSVGTEYTEAFF

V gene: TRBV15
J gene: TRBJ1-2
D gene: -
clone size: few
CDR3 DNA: TGTGCCACCAGCAGAGATAAGGGCAGCTATGGCTACACCTTC
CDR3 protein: CATSRDKGSYGYTF

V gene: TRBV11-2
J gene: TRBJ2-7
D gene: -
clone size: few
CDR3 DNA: TGTGCCAGCAGCTTAGGAGCCACCTACGAGCAGTACTTC
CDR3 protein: CASSLGATYEQYF

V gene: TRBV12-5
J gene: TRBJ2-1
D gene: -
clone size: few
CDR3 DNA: TGTGCTAGTGTTTTGGAACCATATGAGCAGTTCTTC
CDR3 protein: CASVLEPYEQFF

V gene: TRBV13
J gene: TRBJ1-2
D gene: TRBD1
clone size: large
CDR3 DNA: TGTGCCAGCAGCTTGGTGGGAGGGGGCCTTAACTATGGCTACACCTTC
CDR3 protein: CASSLVGGGLNYGYTF

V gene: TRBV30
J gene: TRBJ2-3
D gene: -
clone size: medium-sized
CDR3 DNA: TGTGCCTGGAGTGGCAGGGGATTAACAGATACGCAGTATTTT
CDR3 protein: CAWSGRGLTDTQYF

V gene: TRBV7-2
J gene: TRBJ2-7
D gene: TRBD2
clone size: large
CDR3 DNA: TGTGCCAGCAGCGGCAGTTCGGAGCGGGAGGGTATTAGACCCTACGAGCAGTACTTC
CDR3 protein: CASSGSSEREGIRPYEQYF

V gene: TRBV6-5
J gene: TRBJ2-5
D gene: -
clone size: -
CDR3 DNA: TGTGCCAGCAGTTACCGGGAGCAAGAGACCCAGTACTTC
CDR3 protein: CASSYREQETQYF

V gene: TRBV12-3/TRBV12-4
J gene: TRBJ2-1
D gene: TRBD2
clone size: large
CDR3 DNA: TGTGCCAGCAGTTCCAGAGAGGGAGGGACGGGTGAGCAGTTCTTC
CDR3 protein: CASSSREGGTGEQFF

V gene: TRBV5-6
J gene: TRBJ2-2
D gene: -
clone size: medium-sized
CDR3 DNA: TGTGCCAGCAGCTTAACAGGGAGCACCGGGGAGCTGTTTTTT
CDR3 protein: CASSLTGSTGELFF

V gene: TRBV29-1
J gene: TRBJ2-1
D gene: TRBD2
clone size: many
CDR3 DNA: TGCAGCGTTCCTTCCAGGACTAGCTGGAATGAGCAGTTCTTC
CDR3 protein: CSVPSRTSWNEQFF

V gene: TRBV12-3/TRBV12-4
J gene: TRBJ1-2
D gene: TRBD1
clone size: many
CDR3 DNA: TGTGCCAGCAGTGCCGGGACAGGGTATGGCTACACCTTC
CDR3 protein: CASSAGTGYGYTF